Listed here are 17 T cell receptor beta chains from one sample, sequenced in a study of cytomegalovirus exposure and HLA in healthy donors. A multiplex PCR was run with 60 Vbeta primers and 13 Jbeta primers. Clones were sequenced by immunoSEQ multiplex PCR, and TCRdb holds only the in-frame ones, with some missing. The data hold over 150,000 clones, with 79% observed a single time. The specimen was PBMCs. These TCRs come from a girl aged 10 to 17 in good health and CMV-seropositive.

This clone has just a few counts. The chain joins TRBV10-1 to TRBJ2-3; D uncertain. V lost 6 bases and J 2 bases, leaving 15 bases between the germline ends. The CDR3 extends over 15 amino acids. The germline V gene has CDR1 WNHNN and CDR2 SYGVQD (reference sequence). CDR3 amino acids: CASSLGYQATDTQYF. CDR3 DNA sequence: TGCGCCAGCAGCCTAGGTTACCAAGCCACAGATACGCAGTATTTT.

V usage is TRBV6-5 and J usage is TRBJ1-2; D remains ambiguous. The ends were cut back, 4 bases at V and 4 bases at J, with 10 bases in the middle. CDR1 and CDR2 (germline): MNHEY, SVGAGI. This CDR3 has 13 residues. Here the CDR3 reads CASSSGEIYGYTF. The CDR3 coding sequence is TGTGCCAGCAGTTCCGGGGAAATCTATGGCTACACCTTC.

This rearrangement joins TRBV18 to TRBJ2-2; TRBD1 is a possible D gene (6 bases). Trimming shortened V by 5 bases and J by 3 bases, and 13 bases separated the two germline ends. This CDR3 contains 15 residues. From germline, CDR1 is KGHSH and CDR2 LQKENI. The CDR3 protein is CASSAGTYDTGELFF. CDR3 DNA: TGTGCCAGCTCAGCTGGGACATATGACACCGGGGAGCTGTTTTTT.

This clone was detected a few times. The chain couples TRBV4-2 to TRBJ2-5, with 8 positions matching TRBD2. CDR1 is LGHNA and CDR2 is YNFKEQ in the germline V gene. V gave up 1 base and J gave up 7 bases; unmatched junction bases: 8. The CDR3 is made up of 15 amino acids. The CDR3: CASSQGQGLGGTQYF. The DNA of the CDR3 is TGTGCCAGCAGCCAAGGTCAGGGACTAGGGGGGACCCAGTACTTC.

The chain couples TRBV11-3 to TRBJ1-2; D is undetermined. Trimming took 0 bases from V and 5 from J, leaving 4 bases between them. The germline gives CDR1 SGHNT, CDR2 YENEEA. This CDR3 contains 12 residues. The CDR3 DNA is TGTGCCAGCAGCTTAGATCGGTATGGCTACACCTTC. Its protein product is CASSLDRYGYTF.

J is TRBJ1-5 and V is TRBV10-2, with D unresolved. V was pared by 3 bases and J by 4 bases, with 4 bases between. The CDR3 has 12 amino acids. Germline CDR1 WSHSY, CDR2 SAAADI. This CDR3 is CASSDRNQPQHF. DNA of the CDR3: TGCGCCAGCAGTGACAGAAATCAGCCCCAGCATTTT.

The CDR3 DNA is TGCGCCAGCAGCCAAGGTTATGGCAACACTGAAGCTTTCTTT. This codes for CASSQGYGNTEAFF. V usage is TRBV4-1 and J usage is TRBJ1-1; no firm D call. Germline V gene lookup returns CDR1 MGHRA and CDR2 YSYEKL. This CDR3 is 14 amino acids long. V was pared by 1 base and J by 2 bases, with 8 bases between.

The chain combines TRBV4-1 with TRBJ2-1, with 9 nucleotides matching TRBD2. Trimming cost V 3 bases and J 8 bases; bases outside gene matches: 17. The germline V gene encodes CDR1 MGHRA and CDR2 YSYEKL. The CDR3 consists of 18 residues. In DNA, the CDR3 is TGCGCCAGCAGCCACGGCATCCGGCGGGGCGGGGGGGCCCATGAGCAGTTCTTC. Translating it yields CASSHGIRRGGGAHEQFF.

This clone was counted only a few times. This chain links TRBV5-1 with TRBJ1-1; TRBD1 agrees at 11 bases. The germline gives CDR1 SGHRS, CDR2 YFSETQ. The CDR3 loop spans 16 amino acids. The trim removed 4 bases at V and 0 bases at J, leaving 5 bases unmatched. CDR3 in DNA: TGCGCCAGCAGCCTCGGACAGGGGGCCCTGAACACTGAAGCTTTCTTT. It encodes CASSLGQGALNTEAFF.

This clone was seen just once. This chain links TRBV10-1 with TRBJ1-6, with unresolved D. V shed 0 bases and J shed 14 bases, with 23 bases lying between them. The V gene's germline CDR1 is WNHNN and CDR2 SYGVQD (reference sequence). The CDR3 covers 17 residues. Here the CDR3 DNA reads TGCGCCAGCAGTGAGTCGAGGAGGGCGGTCCTGAGTTTGGCCCTCCACTTT. Translating it yields CASSESRRAVLSLALHF.

V and J are TRBV14 and TRBJ2-2; 8 bases fit TRBD1. With V trimmed by 4 bases and J by 6 bases, 10 bases remained unmatched. Per germline, CDR1 SGHDN and CDR2 FVKESK. The CDR3 runs to 16 residues. The CDR3: CASSPPGQGMSGELFF. Written as DNA, the CDR3 is TGTGCCAGCAGCCCACCCGGACAGGGTATGTCCGGGGAGCTGTTTTTT. The entire variable domain, with the rest obtained from reference TRBV14 and TRBJ2-2, is as follows: EAGVTQFPSHSVIEKGQTVTLRCDPISGHDNLYWYRRVMGKEIKFLLHFVKESKQDESGMPNNRFLAERTGGTYSTLKVQPAELEDSGVYFCASSPPGQGMSGELFFGEGSRLTVL.

V is TRBV11-3 and J is TRBJ1-2; D is perhaps TRBD1 (5 bases). CDR1 SGHNT and CDR2 YENEEA come from the germline V gene. V lost 10 bases, J lost 6 bases, and 15 bases lay in between. The CDR3 is made up of 12 amino acids. The CDR3 sequence: CAIYGQGDGYTF. DNA for the CDR3: TGTGCCATCTACGGTCAGGGCGATGGCTACACCTTC.

The chain joins TRBV7-2 to TRBJ1-2, with TRBD1 matching 11 bases. V lost 0 bases, J lost 7 bases, and 13 bases stayed unmatched. The CDR3 runs 18 residues. Looked up from germline, CDR1 is SGHTA and CDR2 is FQGNSA. This CDR3 reads CASSLAPKRTGGAVGYTF. The CDR3 nucleotides are TGTGCCAGCAGCTTAGCGCCTAAGAGGACAGGGGGCGCGGTTGGCTACACCTTC.

This clone was recorded a few times. V is TRBV5-1 and J is TRBJ1-1; D may be TRBD1 (6 bases). There are 14 residues in the CDR3. V lost 4 bases and J 3 bases, leaving 13 bases between the germline ends. Germline assignment: CDR1 SGHRS and CDR2 YFSETQ. The CDR3 DNA is TGCGCCAGCAGCCGTGGGGGGGCCGACACTGAAGCTTTCTTT. This sequence encodes CASSRGGADTEAFF. The full variable domain, with the rest looked up from reference TRBV5-1 and TRBJ1-1, is KAGVTQTPRYLIKTRGQQVTLSCSPISGHRSVSWYQQTPGQGLQFLFEYFSETQRNKGNFPGRFSGRQFSNSRSEMNVSTLELGDSALYLCASSRGGADTEAFFGQGTRLTVV.

This chain links TRBV29-1 with TRBJ2-7, with D maybe TRBD1 (5 bases). CDR1 and CDR2 from the germline V gene are SQVTM and ANQGSEA. The V end was cut by 5 bases, the J end by 5 bases, with 10 bases between. This CDR3 is built from 11 residues. This chain's CDR3 is CSVSRADEQYF. CDR3 nucleotide sequence: TGCAGCGTTTCCAGGGCGGACGAGCAGTACTTC.

The V and J genes are TRBV15 and TRBJ2-1; 12 nucleotides agree with TRBD2. CDR1 and CDR2 (germline): LNHNV, YYDKDF (reference sequence). V gave up 0 bases and J gave up 6 bases; unmatched junction bases: 3. The CDR3 extends over 16 amino acids. CDR3 nucleotide sequence: TGTGCCACCAGCAGAGACCCGGGACTAGCGGGCAATGAGCAGTTCTTC. This encodes CATSRDPGLAGNEQFF.

V usage is TRBV7-2 and J usage is TRBJ2-1, with D perhaps TRBD1 (5 bases). Trimming left V 0 bases short and J 4 bases short, with 10 bases between. The germline gives CDR1 SGHTA, CDR2 FQGNSA. The CDR3 is made up of 15 amino acids. As DNA, the CDR3 is TGTGCCAGCAGCTTAGCCTCGACAGAGTACAATGAGCAGTTCTTC. It yields the protein CASSLASTEYNEQFF.